A selection of T cell receptor beta chains follows, all from one sample in a study of blood T cell repertoires in COVID-19. The protocol was immunoSEQ multiplex PCR, while the TCRdb copy is restricted to in-frame clones and leaves out a portion. The sample consists of about 170,000 clones, 70% to 90% of them appearing once. Sequences were obtained from peripheral blood. These receptors all stem from a man aged 40-49 years who had recovered from COVID-19. CDR3s include the opening cysteine and the closing phenylalanine or tryptophan. The order of the fields is J gene, D gene, clone size, V gene, CDR3 protein, CDR3 DNA. A D gene is named only where the DNA matches it firmly. Size values are once, few and many counts, or a class for expanded clones, and some rows have none.

J gene: TRBJ2-3; D gene: TRBD2; clone size: few; V gene: TRBV6-4; CDR3 protein: CASSETSGGTDTQYF; CDR3 DNA: TGTGCCAGCAGTGAGACTAGCGGGGGGACAGATACGCAGTATTTT
J gene: TRBJ1-5; D gene: TRBD1; clone size: .; V gene: TRBV2; CDR3 protein: CASSPGGGNQPQHF; CDR3 DNA: TGTGCCAGCAGTCCAGGGGGAGGCAATCAGCCCCAGCATTTT
J gene: TRBJ2-1; D gene: TRBD2; clone size: .; V gene: TRBV6-2/TRBV6-3; CDR3 protein: CASSYVLAGGTGNEQFF; CDR3 DNA: TGTGCCAGCAGTTACGTCCTAGCGGGAGGCACGGGGAATGAGCAGTTCTTC
J gene: TRBJ1-4; D gene: .; clone size: .; V gene: TRBV30; CDR3 protein: CAWSGGREEKLFF; CDR3 DNA: TGTGCCTGGAGCGGGGGGAGGGAAGAAAAACTGTTTTTT
J gene: TRBJ2-4; D gene: .; clone size: .; V gene: TRBV11-2; CDR3 protein: CASSPREAKNIQYF; CDR3 DNA: TGTGCCAGCAGCCCCCGGGAAGCCAAAAACATTCAGTACTTC
J gene: TRBJ1-4; D gene: TRBD1; clone size: once; V gene: TRBV5-1; CDR3 protein: CASSGQVNEKLFF; CDR3 DNA: TGCGCCAGCAGTGGACAGGTTAATGAAAAACTGTTTTTT
J gene: TRBJ1-6; D gene: .; clone size: few; V gene: TRBV27; CDR3 protein: CASNKSREGSPLHF; CDR3 DNA: TGTGCCAGCAATAAGAGCAGGGAGGGTTCACCCCTCCACTTT
J gene: TRBJ1-2; D gene: .; clone size: .; V gene: TRBV18; CDR3 protein: CASSPTGYGYTF; CDR3 DNA: TGTGCCAGCTCACCAACAGGCTATGGCTACACCTTC
J gene: TRBJ2-1; D gene: TRBD2; clone size: .; V gene: TRBV10-3; CDR3 protein: CAINSGLAGGPIEQFF; CDR3 DNA: TGTGCCATCAACTCGGGACTAGCGGGAGGGCCTATTGAGCAGTTCTTC
J gene: TRBJ2-7; D gene: .; clone size: .; V gene: TRBV5-1; CDR3 protein: CASSLEREQYF; CDR3 DNA: TGCGCCAGCAGCTTGGAGCGCGAGCAGTACTTC
J gene: TRBJ1-2; D gene: .; clone size: once; V gene: TRBV24-1; CDR3 protein: CATSDTGTQTSGYTF; CDR3 DNA: TGTGCCACCAGTGATACCGGGACTCAAACTTCTGGCTACACCTTC
J gene: TRBJ1-1; D gene: .; clone size: .; V gene: TRBV6-2/TRBV6-3; CDR3 protein: CASSYSGQAEAFF; CDR3 DNA: TGTGCCAGCAGTTACTCGGGACAAGCTGAAGCTTTCTTT
J gene: TRBJ1-2; D gene: TRBD1; clone size: .; V gene: TRBV7-2; CDR3 protein: CASSPGAGQGYGYTF; CDR3 DNA: TGTGCCAGCAGCCCCGGGGCCGGACAGGGGTATGGCTACACCTTC
J gene: TRBJ2-1; D gene: .; clone size: .; V gene: TRBV6-4; CDR3 protein: CASSDSQLGRQFF; CDR3 DNA: TGTGCCAGCAGTGACTCTCAGCTGGGGCGGCAGTTCTTC
J gene: TRBJ1-4; D gene: .; clone size: .; V gene: TRBV30; CDR3 protein: CAWRGAGEKLFF; CDR3 DNA: TGTGCCTGGAGGGGAGCGGGTGAAAAACTGTTTTTT
J gene: TRBJ2-1; D gene: .; clone size: .; V gene: TRBV2; CDR3 protein: CASSVGGLGEQFF; CDR3 DNA: TGTGCCAGCAGTGTTGGGGGGTTGGGTGAGCAGTTCTTC
J gene: TRBJ2-3; D gene: TRBD2; clone size: .; V gene: TRBV9; CDR3 protein: CASSVGLAGEDTQYF; CDR3 DNA: TGTGCCAGCAGCGTAGGACTAGCGGGGGAAGATACGCAGTATTTT
J gene: TRBJ1-2; D gene: .; clone size: once; V gene: TRBV27; CDR3 protein: CASSLWPGPYGYTF; CDR3 DNA: TGTGCCAGCAGTTTATGGCCAGGGCCCTATGGCTACACCTTC
J gene: TRBJ1-3; D gene: .; clone size: .; V gene: TRBV19; CDR3 protein: CATGASGNTIYF; CDR3 DNA: TGTGCCACTGGGGCGTCTGGAAACACCATATATTTT
J gene: TRBJ1-5; D gene: .; clone size: .; V gene: TRBV2; CDR3 protein: CASSGGPHQPQHF; CDR3 DNA: TGTGCCAGCAGTGGTGGGCCTCATCAGCCCCAGCATTTT
J gene: TRBJ2-1; D gene: .; clone size: .; V gene: TRBV19; CDR3 protein: CATDTRDNNEQFF; CDR3 DNA: TGTGCCACCGATACCCGGGACAACAATGAGCAGTTCTTC
J gene: TRBJ1-2; D gene: .; clone size: few; V gene: TRBV27; CDR3 protein: CASSADWTATNYGYTF; CDR3 DNA: TGTGCCAGCAGTGCCGACTGGACAGCAACTAACTATGGCTACACCTTC
J gene: TRBJ2-1; D gene: .; clone size: .; V gene: TRBV18; CDR3 protein: CASSPSRVDEQFF; CDR3 DNA: TGTGCCAGCTCACCATCCAGGGTCGATGAGCAGTTCTTC
J gene: TRBJ2-1; D gene: TRBD2; clone size: .; V gene: TRBV30; CDR3 protein: CAQAGGYSYEQFF; CDR3 DNA: TGTGCTCAAGCGGGAGGGTATAGCTATGAGCAGTTCTTC
J gene: TRBJ1-3; D gene: .; clone size: few; V gene: TRBV2; CDR3 protein: CASTLDTRVTIYF; CDR3 DNA: TGTGCCAGCACCCTAGACACCAGGGTCACCATATATTTT
J gene: TRBJ2-7; D gene: .; clone size: .; V gene: TRBV12-3/TRBV12-4; CDR3 protein: CASSLSGIYEQYF; CDR3 DNA: TGTGCCAGCAGCCTTTCGGGAATTTACGAGCAGTACTTC
J gene: TRBJ2-1; D gene: TRBD2; clone size: .; V gene: TRBV6-5; CDR3 protein: CASSYGTSGEGRQFF; CDR3 DNA: TGTGCCAGCAGTTACGGGACTAGCGGGGAGGGTCGGCAGTTCTTC
J gene: TRBJ2-7; D gene: .; clone size: .; V gene: TRBV15; CDR3 protein: CATSRAGHNAQYF; CDR3 DNA: TGTGCCACCAGCAGAGCGGGACATAATGCGCAGTACTTC
J gene: TRBJ2-5; D gene: .; clone size: .; V gene: TRBV19; CDR3 protein: CASSIGQSALLQETQYF; CDR3 DNA: TGTGCCAGTAGTATAGGGCAGAGCGCGCTGCTCCAAGAGACCCAGTACTTC
J gene: TRBJ1-4; D gene: TRBD1; clone size: .; V gene: TRBV9; CDR3 protein: CASSVGGQTEKLFF; CDR3 DNA: TGTGCCAGCAGCGTAGGGGGACAGACTGAAAAACTGTTTTTT
J gene: TRBJ2-7; D gene: .; clone size: few; V gene: TRBV29-1; CDR3 protein: CNRRGYEQYF; CDR3 DNA: TGCAATAGGAGAGGCTACGAGCAGTACTTC
J gene: TRBJ2-3; D gene: .; clone size: once; V gene: TRBV4-1; CDR3 protein: CASSQGWTGDGTQYF; CDR3 DNA: TGCGCCAGCAGCCAAGGGTGGACGGGAGACGGGACGCAGTATTTT
J gene: TRBJ2-3; D gene: .; clone size: .; V gene: TRBV5-6; CDR3 protein: CASSQGGRVTQYF; CDR3 DNA: TGTGCCAGCAGCCAAGGGGGGAGGGTGACGCAGTATTTT
J gene: TRBJ2-3; D gene: TRBD2; clone size: .; V gene: TRBV7-2; CDR3 protein: CASRPGGGRSDTQYF; CDR3 DNA: TGTGCCAGCAGACCAGGTGGCGGGAGATCAGATACGCAGTATTTT
J gene: TRBJ2-7; D gene: .; clone size: .; V gene: TRBV6-1; CDR3 protein: CASSENGVLYEQYF; CDR3 DNA: TGTGCCAGCAGTGAAAACGGGGTATTGTACGAGCAGTACTTC
J gene: TRBJ2-2; D gene: .; clone size: .; V gene: TRBV6-6; CDR3 protein: CASSGVTGELFF; CDR3 DNA: TGTGCCAGCAGCGGAGTCACCGGGGAGCTGTTTTTT
J gene: TRBJ2-1; D gene: TRBD1; clone size: .; V gene: TRBV6-2/TRBV6-3; CDR3 protein: CASSYPHRGGPNNEQFF; CDR3 DNA: TGTGCCAGCAGTTACCCTCATCGAGGGGGCCCCAACAATGAGCAGTTCTTC
J gene: TRBJ1-1; D gene: .; clone size: .; V gene: TRBV15; CDR3 protein: CATSRKQGTEAFF; CDR3 DNA: TGTGCCACCAGCAGAAAACAGGGTACTGAAGCTTTCTTT
J gene: TRBJ2-1; D gene: TRBD1; clone size: .; V gene: TRBV4-1; CDR3 protein: CASSQVRDRRYNEQFF; CDR3 DNA: TGCGCCAGCAGCCAAGTTAGGGACAGGAGGTACAATGAGCAGTTCTTC
J gene: TRBJ1-6; D gene: TRBD1; clone size: .; V gene: TRBV6-5; CDR3 protein: CASSRQGRYNSPLHF; CDR3 DNA: TGTGCCAGCAGTCGACAGGGGCGCTATAATTCACCCCTCCACTTT
J gene: TRBJ2-1; D gene: TRBD2; clone size: .; V gene: TRBV27; CDR3 protein: CASSFGGGLSDEQFF; CDR3 DNA: TGTGCCAGCAGTTTCGGCGGGGGGCTTTCAGATGAGCAGTTCTTC
J gene: TRBJ2-3; D gene: .; clone size: .; V gene: TRBV19; CDR3 protein: CASSAGASTDTQYF; CDR3 DNA: TGTGCCAGTAGTGCGGGGGCAAGCACAGATACGCAGTATTTT
J gene: TRBJ2-5; D gene: .; clone size: .; V gene: TRBV6-5; CDR3 protein: CASSSSFTSETQYF; CDR3 DNA: TGTGCCAGCAGCTCTTCATTTACTTCAGAGACCCAGTACTTC
J gene: TRBJ2-2; D gene: .; clone size: .; V gene: TRBV10-1; CDR3 protein: CASSEKLWWLAGELFF; CDR3 DNA: TGCGCCAGCAGTGAGAAGCTTTGGTGGTTAGCCGGGGAGCTGTTTTTT
J gene: TRBJ1-5; D gene: TRBD1; clone size: .; V gene: TRBV9; CDR3 protein: CASSPTGGNQPQHF; CDR3 DNA: TGTGCCAGCAGCCCTACAGGGGGCAATCAGCCCCAGCATTTT